This T cell receptor (beta chain) derives from a study of vaccination effects on CD4 cells after COVID-19. Generated by immunoSEQ multiplex PCR, the TCRdb table keeps only in-frame clones and is missing some. The table has 78,000 or so clones, about four fifths seen once; the top ten hold roughly a tenth. Sequencing was preceded by expansion of antigen-specific CD4+ T cells with viral peptide pools in the ViraFEST assay. A roughly ten-day culture period preceded the isolation of CD4+ T cells. Nobody among the vaccine recipients had prior SARS-CoV-2 infection (nucleocapsid antibodies were negative). They grew a few million PBMC in each well, adding about 10 IU/ml IL-2 and 10 ug/ml peptides. Half-medium changes using IL-2 medium occurred on days 3 and 7. Notes on the study in general: Few convalescent patients were included, and no early post-infection timepoints were sampled. Among infection- and vaccine-induced clones, marked clonal contraction occurred late after vaccination.

Germline values: CDR1 SGHRS, CDR2 YFSETQ. The CDR3 runs to 16 residues. Trimming pared 0 bases from V and 0 bases from J, leaving 7 bases between. In regard to this clone: Antigen unknown.

The chain uses TRBV5-1 and TRBJ2-6; D is undetermined. This sequence originates from a human donor who received a COVID-19 vaccine. The sample was CD4+ T cells from PBMCs cultured with SARS-CoV-2 spike peptides, taken before COVID-19 vaccination. The CDR3 nucleotides are TGCGCCAGCAGCTTGGCTGCTAGCTCTGGGGCCAACGTCCTGACTTTC. Amino acid sequence: CASSLAASSGANVLTF.